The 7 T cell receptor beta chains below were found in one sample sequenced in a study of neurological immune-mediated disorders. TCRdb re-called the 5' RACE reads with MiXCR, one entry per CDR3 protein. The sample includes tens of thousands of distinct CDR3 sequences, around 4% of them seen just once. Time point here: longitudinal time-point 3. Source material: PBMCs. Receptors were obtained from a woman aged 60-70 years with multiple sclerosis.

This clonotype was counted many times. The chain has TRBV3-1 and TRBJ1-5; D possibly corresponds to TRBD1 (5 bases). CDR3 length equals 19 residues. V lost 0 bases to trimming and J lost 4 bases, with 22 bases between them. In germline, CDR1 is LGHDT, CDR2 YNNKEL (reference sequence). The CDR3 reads CASSQDGKTAGINNQPQHF. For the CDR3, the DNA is TGTGCCAGCAGCCAAGACGGGAAGACAGCCGGGATTAATAATCAGCCCCAGCATTTT.

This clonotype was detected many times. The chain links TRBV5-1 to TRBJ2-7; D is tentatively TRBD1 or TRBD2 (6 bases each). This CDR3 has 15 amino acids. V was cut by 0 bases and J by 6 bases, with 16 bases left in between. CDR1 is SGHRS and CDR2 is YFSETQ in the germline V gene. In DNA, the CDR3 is TGCGCCAGCAGCTTGGCCGGGGACTTACAGGGCGAGCAGTACTTC. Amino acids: CASSLAGDLQGEQYF.

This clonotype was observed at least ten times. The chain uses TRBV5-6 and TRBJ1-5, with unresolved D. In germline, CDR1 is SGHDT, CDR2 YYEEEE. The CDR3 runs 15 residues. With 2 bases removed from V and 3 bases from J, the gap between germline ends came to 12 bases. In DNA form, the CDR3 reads TGTGCCAGCAGCTTAAGAGGTCCGTCCAATCAGCCCCAGCATTTT. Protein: CASSLRGPSNQPQHF.

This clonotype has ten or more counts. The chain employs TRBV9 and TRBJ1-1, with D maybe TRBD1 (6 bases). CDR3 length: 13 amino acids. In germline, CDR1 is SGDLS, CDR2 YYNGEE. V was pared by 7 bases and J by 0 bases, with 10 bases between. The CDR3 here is CASVRDMNTEAFF. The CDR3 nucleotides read TGTGCCAGCGTAAGGGACATGAACACTGAAGCTTTCTTT.

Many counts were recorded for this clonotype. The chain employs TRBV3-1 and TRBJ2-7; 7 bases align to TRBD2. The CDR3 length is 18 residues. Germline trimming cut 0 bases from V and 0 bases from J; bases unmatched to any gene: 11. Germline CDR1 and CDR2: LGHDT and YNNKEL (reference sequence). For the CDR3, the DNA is TGTGCCAGCAGCCAAGACCGGGCAGGGAGGGGAATCTCCTACGAGCAGTACTTC. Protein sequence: CASSQDRAGRGISYEQYF.

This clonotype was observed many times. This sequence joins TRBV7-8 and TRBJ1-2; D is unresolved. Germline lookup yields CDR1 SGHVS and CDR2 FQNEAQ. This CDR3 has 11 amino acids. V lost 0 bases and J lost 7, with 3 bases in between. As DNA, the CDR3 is TGTGCCAGCAGCTTAGCAGGTGGCTACACCTTC. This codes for CASSLAGGYTF.

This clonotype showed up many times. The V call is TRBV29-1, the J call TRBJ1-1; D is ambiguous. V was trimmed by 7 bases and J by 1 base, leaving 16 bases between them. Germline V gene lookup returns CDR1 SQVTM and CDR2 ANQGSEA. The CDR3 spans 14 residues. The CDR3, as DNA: TGCAGCGCCGAACTCGGGCAGCAGAACACTGAAGCTTTCTTT. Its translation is CSAELGQQNTEAFF.